These 17 T cell receptor beta chains originate from one sample sequenced in a study of blood T cells in healthy people across ages. A second roughly 6 to 12 cycle PCR used barcoded and J-beta primers. TCRdb processed the 5' RACE reads anew with MiXCR; each CDR3 protein has one entry. The data show over 1,200,000 distinct CDR3 sequences, approximately 60% seen once. The sample consisted of blood. The receptor source for this set is a man between 18 and 35 years old in good health.

The gene calls are TRBV24-1 and TRBJ2-7; D ambiguous. Between the trimmed V and J ends, which lost 5 bases and 3 bases, there was a span of 10 bases. Germline CDR1 is KGHDR and CDR2 is SFDVKD. The CDR3 length is 13 residues. The CDR3 DNA is TGTGCCACCAGTGCCGGGTGGGGCTACGAGCAGTACTTC. It translates to CATSAGWGYEQYF.

J is TRBJ2-5 and V is TRBV29-1; tentative D call: TRBD2 (7 bases). Trimming removed 5 bases at V and 2 bases at J, with 21 bases between. Germline V lookup: CDR1 SQVTM, CDR2 ANQGSEA. This CDR3 spans 16 amino acids. Here the CDR3 reads CSVISQGGGRQETQYF. Here the CDR3 DNA reads TGCAGCGTTATATCCCAAGGGGGGGGGCGGCAAGAGACCCAGTACTTC.

The chain is built from TRBV9 and TRBJ1-1; D call uncertain. Germline V gene sequence: CDR1 SGDLS, CDR2 YYNGEE. The length of the CDR3 is 12 residues. V was shortened by 3 bases and J by 2 bases, with 5 bases between the two germline ends. The CDR3 protein is CASSAHNTEAFF. For the CDR3, the DNA is TGTGCCAGCAGCGCCCATAACACTGAAGCTTTCTTT.

This clonotype was seen only a few times. V gene TRBV2 combines with J gene TRBJ2-1; D is undetermined. The CDR3 has 15 residues. Trimming took 1 base from V and 0 from J, leaving 7 bases between them. The germline V gene has CDR1 SNHLY and CDR2 FYNNEI. Here the CDR3 reads CASSEEVSSYNEQFF. In DNA, the CDR3 is TGTGCCAGCAGTGAAGAGGTGAGCTCCTACAATGAGCAGTTCTTC.

This clonotype has a handful of counts. The chain links TRBV7-9 to TRBJ2-1; no reliable D call. The CDR3 is 12 amino acids. Germline V gene data show CDR1 as SEHNR and CDR2 as FQNEAQ (reference sequence). Trimming removed 4 bases at V and 6 bases at J, with 7 bases between. CDR3 DNA: TGTGCCAGCAGCTCCCCTTCCAATGAGCAGTTCTTC. This codes for CASSSPSNEQFF.

The rearrangement uses TRBV10-1 and TRBJ2-1; 13 positions match TRBD2. Looked up from germline, CDR1 is WNHNN and CDR2 is SYGVQD (reference sequence). This CDR3 contains 14 residues. Trimming removed 6 bases from V and 10 bases from J; junction bases left unmatched: 6. The CDR3 is CASRRLAGGGEQFF. In DNA form, the CDR3 reads TGCGCCAGCAGGAGACTAGCGGGGGGCGGAGAGCAGTTCTTC.

This chain uses TRBV2 with TRBJ2-7, with no clear D. V was clipped by 8 bases and J by 0 bases, with 14 bases between them. This CDR3 region has 14 residues. CDR1 SNHLY and CDR2 FYNNEI come from the germline V gene. The CDR3 DNA reads as TGTGCCAGCTATGCAGGCCGTCCCTCCTACGAGCAGTACTTC. Protein product: CASYAGRPSYEQYF.

This chain's CDR3 is CASSQPGLVGTDTQYF. CDR3 DNA sequence: TGTGCCAGCAGCCAACCTGGACTAGTAGGCACAGATACGCAGTATTTT. The chain employs TRBV4-2 and TRBJ2-3; TRBD2 matches 7 bases. The CDR3 sequence is 16 residues long. Germline V lookup: CDR1 LGHNA, CDR2 YNFKEQ. Trimming took 2 bases from V and 1 from J; bases not matched to a gene: 6.

This clonotype was recorded many times. V and J are TRBV6-1 and TRBJ2-1; 8 bases align to TRBD2. This CDR3 is built from 15 residues. The J segment lost 0 bases and the V segment lost 2 bases, leaving 0 bases of the junction unmatched. Germline V gives CDR1 MNHNS, CDR2 SASEGT. In nucleotides, the CDR3 is TGTGCCAGCAGTGAACTAGCGGGCTCCTACAATGAGCAGTTCTTC. This sequence encodes CASSELAGSYNEQFF.

The rearrangement joins TRBV6-5 to TRBJ2-6, with D maybe TRBD1 (5 bases). The V and J ends lost 0 bases and 0 bases respectively, with 15 bases between them. CDR3 length: 19 residues. Germline-derived CDR1 and CDR2 are MNHEY and SVGAGI. CDR3 DNA sequence: TGTGCCAGCAGTTACTCGGCAGGGTTCGATCTCTCTGGGGCCAACGTCCTGACTTTC. Its translation is CASSYSAGFDLSGANVLTF.

The chain combines TRBV4-1 with TRBJ2-5; 11 bases fit TRBD2. CDR3 length equals 16 residues. Per the germline V gene, CDR1 is MGHRA and CDR2 is YSYEKL. V dropped 5 bases and J dropped 5; count of bases not matched to a gene: 10. DNA for the CDR3: TGCGCCAGCAGCTCCCGGGCGGGACTAGCGGCTGAGACCCAGTACTTC. This encodes CASSSRAGLAAETQYF.

This clonotype was recorded a few times. The chain links TRBV10-3 to TRBJ2-1; D gene uncertain. V lost 0 bases and J lost 8, with 8 bases in between. This CDR3 has 13 residues. Per germline, CDR1 ENHRY and CDR2 SYGVKD. CDR3 region: CAISESYVYEQFF. The CDR3 DNA sequence: TGTGCCATCAGTGAGTCTTATGTATATGAGCAGTTCTTC.

The gene calls are TRBV29-1 and TRBJ2-5; 9 bases are a match to TRBD1. The germline V gene encodes CDR1 SQVTM and CDR2 ANQGSEA. CDR3 length equals 16 residues. The V and J ends lost 6 bases and 11 bases, in that order; junction bases with no gene match: 22. For the CDR3, the DNA is TGCAGCGTGGAGGGACAGGGTATGGGTGAATCCTACAAGCAGTACTTC. This encodes CSVEGQGMGESYKQYF.

This clonotype showed up many times. At one of its ends the junction is not consistent with the germline gene, which may arise from a read error. The V and J genes are TRBV4-1 and TRBJ1-1, with D maybe TRBD1 (5 bases). The CDR3 has 12 amino acids. Per the germline V gene, CDR1 is MGHRA and CDR2 is YSYEKL. The CDR3 nucleotides read TGTGCCAGCTCACAAGGGGACACTGAAGCTTTCTTT. This gives the protein CASSQGDTEAFF.

V usage is TRBV25-1 and J usage is TRBJ2-7; 11 nucleotides agree with TRBD2. The end of the DNA fits TRBJ2-5 better, so the J call may be wrong. The CDR3 is 16 residues long. Germline V gene data show CDR1 as MGHDK and CDR2 as SYGVNS. DNA for the CDR3: TGTGCCAGCAGCGAAACCCTAGCGGGGGGTCTAGAGACCCAGTACTTC. Translation: CASSETLAGGLETQYF.

The V gene is TRBV7-2, the J gene TRBJ1-1; D perhaps matches TRBD1 (5 bases). Germline lookup yields CDR1 SGHTA and CDR2 FQGNSA. The length of the CDR3 is 13 residues. V was clipped by 5 bases and J by 6 bases, with 13 bases between them. Here the CDR3 reads CASSRLGASEAFF. The DNA of the CDR3 is TGTGCCAGCAGCCGTCTCGGGGCCTCTGAAGCTTTCTTT.

The CDR3 nucleotides read TGCAGCGTTGGGGGGGCTGTAGCCACTGAAGCTTTCTTT. Encoded protein: CSVGGAVATEAFF. The J gene is TRBJ1-1, the V gene TRBV29-1; D possibly corresponds to TRBD1 (6 bases). Germline-derived CDR1 and CDR2 are SQVTM and ANQGSEA. Trimming took off 4 bases at V and 4 bases at J, with 13 bases between the two ends. The CDR3 is made up of 13 amino acids.